This T cell receptor (beta chain) was recovered during a study of cytomegalovirus exposure and HLA in healthy donors. Overall study findings and caveats: Roughly even sequencing depth across donors was the assumption behind the presence/absence analyses. A classifier reportedly called cytomegalovirus status with high sensitivity and specificity. Per published accounts, TCR beta sequences correctly predicted the HLA-A and HLA-B alleles of most subjects. Later findings reportedly placed an Asian-associated ancestry cluster below the roughly 660-donor mean for N-insertions.

Notes on this clone: Antigen: not known.

PCR used 60 Vbeta primers and 13 Jbeta primers. Assay: immunoSEQ multiplex PCR; the TCRdb copy retains only in-frame clones and omits some. The table has around 90,000 clones, around three quarters seen once. The CDR3 runs 14 residues. Germline assignment: CDR1 LNHDA and CDR2 SQIVND (reference sequence). V was shortened by 7 bases and J by 4 bases, with 14 bases between the two germline ends. Sequencing was done on a sample of PBMCs. J is TRBJ1-5 and V is TRBV19; D not resolved. This receptor was obtained from a male donor in good health and CMV-seropositive. The CDR3 nucleotides are TGTGCCAGTACTTATGCTGGACTTAATCAGCCCCAGCATTTT. Protein sequence: CASTYAGLNQPQHF.